Presented here are 2 T cell receptor beta chains from one specimen sequenced in a study of control samples from healthy donors and cancer patients. Profiling relied on immunoSEQ multiplex PCR, and the TCRdb table lists in-frame clones only, not all of them. Of tens of thousands of clones listed, roughly nine tenths are singletons. Specimen: blood. Receptors originate from a woman aged 55-69 years in good health.

V is TRBV5-5 and J is TRBJ2-1; a weak D match, TRBD2 (6 bases). The CDR3 runs 15 residues. Per germline, CDR1 SGHKS and CDR2 YYEKEE (reference sequence). V was pared by 0 bases and J by 4 bases, with 11 bases between. As DNA, the CDR3 is TGTGCCAGCAGCTTGGTAGCGGCTCAATACAATGAGCAGTTCTTC. Translating it yields CASSLVAAQYNEQFF.

This clone was counted only a few times. The chain is built from TRBV6-5 and TRBJ1-2, with 10 bases lining up with TRBD1. J was trimmed by 4 bases and V by 10 bases; bases with no gene match: 9. The CDR3 sequence is 14 residues long. CDR1 and CDR2 from the germline V gene are MNHEY and SVGAGI. The CDR3: CATPGQGFGYGYTF. The CDR3 DNA is TGTGCCACCCCGGGACAGGGGTTCGGCTATGGCTACACCTTC.